Presented here are 25 T cell receptor beta chains from one specimen sequenced in a study of identical twins. One entry per CDR3 protein results from TCRdb running MiXCR on the 5' RACE reads. The data hold about 240,000 distinct CDR3 sequences, with more than 9% observed a single time. Material: memory T cells sorted from blood. All receptors derive from a man over 45 in good health.

This clonotype was observed at least ten times. The chain recombines TRBV5-1 with TRBJ2-1; 7 nucleotides agree with TRBD2. The CDR3 totals 15 residues. The germline V gene encodes CDR1 SGHRS and CDR2 YFSETQ. Trimming removed 0 bases from V and 7 bases from J; junction bases left unmatched: 7. The CDR3, as DNA: TGCGCCAGCAGCTTGGGTTACGGGGGGTTAAATGAGCAGTTCTTC. It encodes CASSLGYGGLNEQFF.

This clonotype was recorded many times. CDR3 sequence (DNA): TGTGCCAGCAGCCCCGGGACACAGACCGGGGAGCTGTTTTTT. This encodes CASSPGTQTGELFF. J is TRBJ2-2 and V is TRBV7-6; D is possibly TRBD1 (6 bases). Deletions cut 5 bases from V and 5 bases from J, with 12 bases between. This CDR3 contains 14 residues. Germline-derived CDR1 and CDR2 are SGHVS and FNYEAQ.

This chain connects TRBV6-2 or TRBV6-3 to TRBJ2-7; TRBD2 matches at 8 bases. Germline V gene sequence: CDR1 MNHEY, CDR2 SVGEGT. There are 15 residues in the CDR3. V shed 4 bases and J 4 bases; nucleotides not matched to a gene: 9. The CDR3 bases are TGTGCCAGCAGTTCGTTGGAACGGGAGGGTTACGAGCAGTACTTC. Its protein is CASSSLEREGYEQYF.

This chain uses TRBV7-2 with TRBJ1-2; D unresolved. Trimming took 5 bases from V and 1 from J, leaving 11 bases between them. Germline CDR1 and CDR2: SGHTA and FQGNSA. The CDR3 is 14 residues long. CDR3 loop: CASSRNRDNYGYTF. DNA for the CDR3: TGTGCCAGCAGCCGAAACCGGGATAACTATGGCTACACCTTC.

A few counts support this clonotype. V gene TRBV28 combines with J gene TRBJ2-7; unclear D gene. Germline lookup yields CDR1 MDHEN and CDR2 SYDVKM. The CDR3 extends over 14 amino acids. The ends were cut back, 4 bases at V and 7 bases at J, with 17 bases in the middle. CDR3 sequence (DNA): TGTGCCAGCAGTTCTAGTCTCGTCCCTTTTGAGCAGTACTTC. This gives the protein CASSSSLVPFEQYF.

In its sample, this clonotype was seen a few times. This rearrangement joins TRBV12-3 or TRBV12-4 to TRBJ2-5; D unresolved. CDR3 length: 12 residues. V was pared by 8 bases and J by 8 bases, with 15 bases between. The CDR3 loop is CASSQTPTTQYF. The CDR3 DNA sequence: TGTGCCAGCTCTCAAACCCCGACAACCCAGTACTTC.

The sample holds many counts of this clonotype. J is TRBJ1-2 and V is TRBV9, with D hard to call. V gave up 0 bases and J gave up 7 bases, with 7 bases separating them. Germline loops: CDR1 SGDLS, CDR2 YYNGEE. This CDR3 has 12 residues. The CDR3 sequence is CASSVVSGGYTF. CDR3 DNA sequence: TGTGCCAGCAGCGTAGTTAGCGGTGGCTACACCTTC.

V usage is TRBV6-2 or TRBV6-3 and J usage is TRBJ2-1; TRBD2 agrees at 9 bases. This CDR3 is built from 18 residues. Losses at the gene ends were 2 bases for V and 0 bases for J; bases not matched to a gene: 8. In germline, CDR1 is MNHEY, CDR2 SVGEGT. CDR3 DNA: TGTGCCAGCAGTTACCCCTTGGCGGGAGGGAGCTCCTACAATGAGCAGTTCTTC. This translates into CASSYPLAGGSSYNEQFF.

The sample holds a few counts of this clonotype. V gene TRBV5-6 combines with J gene TRBJ2-2; TRBD1 is a possible D gene (6 bases). V lost 8 bases and J 2 bases, leaving 10 bases between the germline ends. The germline CDR1 and CDR2 sequences are SGHDT and YYEEEE. The CDR3 has 13 residues. The CDR3 coding sequence is TGTGCCAGTCGACAGGACAACACCGGGGAGCTGTTTTTT. It specifies CASRQDNTGELFF. The whole variable domain, remainder taken from reference TRBV5-6 and TRBJ2-2, is DAGVTQSPTHLIKTRGQQVTLRCSPKSGHDTVSWYQQALGQGPQFIFQYYEEEERQRGNFPDRFSGHQFPNYSSELNVNALLLGDSALYLCASRQDNTGELFFGEGSRLTVL.

The sample holds a few counts of this clonotype. This chain connects TRBV27 to TRBJ2-1; D not certain. CDR1 and CDR2 (germline): MNHEY, SMNVEV (reference sequence). Trimming removed 5 bases from V and 0 bases from J, with 11 bases in between. This CDR3 has 15 amino acids. The CDR3 spells CASSPLAISYNEQFF. In DNA, the CDR3 is TGTGCCAGCAGTCCCCTCGCAATCTCCTACAATGAGCAGTTCTTC.

The gene calls are TRBV18 and TRBJ1-5; D gene unclear. The CDR3 totals 16 residues. The V end lost 3 bases, the J end lost 0 bases, and 12 bases lay between the germline ends. Per the germline V gene, CDR1 is KGHSH and CDR2 is LQKENI. Written as DNA, the CDR3 is TGTGCCAGCTCACCGACTAACAAGAATAGCAATCAGCCCCAGCATTTT. This gives the protein CASSPTNKNSNQPQHF.

This clonotype was detected a few times. The gene calls are TRBV3-1 and TRBJ1-6; D unresolved. Trimming pared 3 bases from V and 7 bases from J, leaving 10 bases between. The germline V gene has CDR1 LGHDT and CDR2 YNNKEL (reference sequence). The CDR3 length is 14 residues. Here the CDR3 reads CASSQLQPNSPLHF. The DNA of the CDR3 is TGTGCCAGCAGCCAGTTACAACCCAATTCACCCCTCCACTTT.

In its sample, this clonotype was seen a few times. CDR3: CASSQGGPMGEQFF. CDR3 in DNA: TGTGCCAGCAGCCAAGGGGGCCCGATGGGTGAGCAGTTCTTC. V gene TRBV3-1 combines with J gene TRBJ2-1; TRBD1 is a possible D gene (5 bases). CDR1 LGHDT and CDR2 YNNKEL come from the germline V gene (reference sequence). Trimming took off 1 base at V and 9 bases at J, with 13 bases between the two ends. There are 14 residues in the CDR3.

This chain uses TRBV30 with TRBJ2-7, with D unclear. Per the germline V gene, CDR1 is GTSNPN and CDR2 is SVGIG (reference sequence). Deletions cut 0 bases from V and 6 bases from J, with 6 bases between. CDR3 length: 11 residues. As DNA, the CDR3 is TGTGCCTGGAGTGTGAGCGCCGAGCAGTACTTC. Amino acid sequence: CAWSVSAEQYF.

The chain employs TRBV5-1 and TRBJ2-5; D gene ambiguous. The CDR3 has 13 amino acids. With 0 bases removed from V and 5 bases from J, the gap between germline ends came to 8 bases. Germline CDR1 reads SGHRS; CDR2 reads YFSETQ. CDR3 nucleotide sequence: TGCGCCAGCAGCTTGGTGGCCGGGGAGACCCAGTACTTC. This encodes CASSLVAGETQYF.

This clonotype was seen at least ten times. CDR3 nucleotides: TGTGCCACCAGCAGAGTGGACAGGGAGGATACGCAGTATTTT. This codes for CATSRVDREDTQYF. This chain joins TRBV15 and TRBJ2-3, with TRBD1 identical over 8 bases. The CDR3 sequence is 14 residues long. The V and J ends lost 1 base and 6 bases, in that order; junction bases with no gene match: 3. Germline V gene data show CDR1 as LNHNV and CDR2 as YYDKDF (reference sequence).

This clonotype showed up many times. The gene calls are TRBV7-2 and TRBJ2-7; possibly TRBD2 for D (5 bases). Germline CDR1 and CDR2: SGHTA and FQGNSA. Trimming took 3 bases from V and 0 from J, leaving 9 bases between them. The CDR3 totals 14 residues. CDR3 DNA: TGTGCCAGCAGCTTCGCCGGGATCTCCTACGAGCAGTACTTC. Amino acid sequence: CASSFAGISYEQYF.

Written as DNA, the CDR3 is TGTGCCAGCAAAGTGGGAGGAGGCTACGAGCAGTACTTC. Translated: CASKVGGGYEQYF. The chain joins TRBV13 to TRBJ2-7, with D possibly matching TRBD2 (6 bases). The CDR3 covers 13 residues. V lost 7 bases and J 3 bases, leaving 13 bases between the germline ends. Per germline, CDR1 PRHDT and CDR2 FYEKMQ (reference sequence). Full variable domain (remainder filled in from reference TRBV13 and TRBJ2-7): AAGVIQSPRHLIKEKRETATLKCYPIPRHDTVYWYQQGPGQDPQFLISFYEKMQSDKGSIPDRFSAQQFSDYHSELNMSSLELGDSALYFCASKVGGGYEQYFGPGTRLTVT.

V and J are TRBV11-2 and TRBJ2-2; D remains unclear. Germline V CDR1 and CDR2: SGHAT, FQNNGV. The CDR3 is made up of 15 amino acids. Trimming cost V 1 base and J 1 base, with 7 bases left between them. CDR3 sequence (DNA): TGTGCCAGCAGCTTAGTGGAGAAGAACACCGGGGAGCTGTTTTTT. Amino acid sequence: CASSLVEKNTGELFF.

This clonotype was counted ten times or more. The rearrangement uses TRBV6-2 or TRBV6-3 and TRBJ2-7; maybe TRBD2 (6 bases). Trimming removed 6 bases at V and 4 bases at J, with 19 bases between. Looked up from germline, CDR1 is MNHEY and CDR2 is SVGEGT. The CDR3 has 15 amino acids. CDR3 protein: CASSKYTGTAYEQYF. CDR3 DNA: TGTGCCAGCAGCAAATATACCGGGACTGCTTACGAGCAGTACTTC.

V is TRBV4-1 and J is TRBJ1-3; no reliable D call. The CDR3 has 16 residues. Germline V gene sequence: CDR1 MGHRA, CDR2 YSYEKL. Trimming cost V 1 base and J 4 bases, with 14 bases left between them. This CDR3 is CASSQGVIFRGNTIYF. The CDR3 DNA reads TGCGCCAGCAGCCAAGGTGTAATCTTCCGGGGAAACACCATATATTTT.

In nucleotides, the CDR3 is TGTGCCACCATCACTAAACGGGCAACAGGGACGCGATATGGCTACACCTTC. Its translation: CATITKRATGTRYGYTF. V usage is TRBV6-2 or TRBV6-3 and J usage is TRBJ1-2; TRBD1 might be the D (6 bases). The CDR3 loop spans 17 amino acids. The V end was cut by 10 bases, the J end by 5 bases, with 29 bases between. The germline V gene encodes CDR1 MNHEY and CDR2 SVGEGT.

At least ten counts were recorded for this clonotype. The CDR3 protein is CASSLGYPPLHF. The CDR3 bases are TGTGCCAGCAGTTTGGGTTACCCTCCCCTCCACTTT. The gene calls are TRBV12-3 or TRBV12-4 and TRBJ1-6; D is unclear. The V end lost 3 bases, the J end lost 13 bases, and 10 bases lay between the germline ends. This CDR3 has 12 amino acids.

This clonotype was recorded many times. V and J are TRBV20-1 and TRBJ2-3; D gene unclear. CDR1 and CDR2 (germline): DFQATT, SNEGSKA (reference sequence). The CDR3 totals 14 residues. Trimming took off 3 bases at V and 0 bases at J, with 10 bases between the two ends. CDR3 protein: CSASSVSSTDTQYF. The CDR3 DNA sequence: TGCAGTGCTAGTTCCGTTTCCAGCACAGATACGCAGTATTTT.

This chain joins TRBV4-1 and TRBJ2-1; no firm D call. V was clipped by 0 bases and J by 3 bases, with 12 bases between them. The CDR3 loop spans 16 amino acids. Germline V gives CDR1 MGHRA, CDR2 YSYEKL. The CDR3 region has the DNA TGCGCCAGCAGCCAAGATCCCTTGGGAAGCTACAATGAGCAGTTCTTC. It is translated as CASSQDPLGSYNEQFF.